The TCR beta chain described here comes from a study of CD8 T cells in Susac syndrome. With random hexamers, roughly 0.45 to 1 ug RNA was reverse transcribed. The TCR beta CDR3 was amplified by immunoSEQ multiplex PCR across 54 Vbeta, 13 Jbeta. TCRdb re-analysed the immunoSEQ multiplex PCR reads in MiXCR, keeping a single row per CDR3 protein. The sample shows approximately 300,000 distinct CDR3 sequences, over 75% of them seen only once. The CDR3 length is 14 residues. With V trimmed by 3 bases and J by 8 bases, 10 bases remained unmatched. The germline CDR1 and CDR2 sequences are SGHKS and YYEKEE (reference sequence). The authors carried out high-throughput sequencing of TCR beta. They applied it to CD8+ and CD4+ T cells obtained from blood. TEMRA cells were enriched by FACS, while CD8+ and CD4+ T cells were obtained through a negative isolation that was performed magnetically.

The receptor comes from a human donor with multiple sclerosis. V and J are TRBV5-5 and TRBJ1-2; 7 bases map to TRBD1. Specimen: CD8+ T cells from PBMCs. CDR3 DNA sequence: TGTGCCAGCAGCTGGGACAGTGCCGTTGGGGGCTACACCTTC. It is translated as CASSWDSAVGGYTF.